This T cell receptor (beta chain) stems from a study (dated by TCRdb to 2015 to 2016). Some background on the complete study: In people whose bodies naturally kept HIV infection under control, the researchers looked into where HIV persistence comes from.

This clonotype is medium-sized (0.01 to 0.1%) in terms of sample share. Which antigen it targets is not known. No clone much larger than this one lies a single base away; base qualities are absent. The protocol used for the library was 5' RACE. The reads were generated on an Illumina HiSeq 2000. Using fastp trimming at Q25 and MiXCR clonotype assembly, TCRdb reanalyzed the public sequencing data and kept in-frame beta chains. Identical CDR3 protein sequences are pooled into one entry, listed with their most common genes and DNA. A total of nearly 3,000 distinct CDR3 sequences appear in this sample, approximately 6.4% of them only once. Clones ranked in the top ten supply 6.5% of the sample. The clonotype comes from a female donor with HIV. The sample comprised total memory T cells from blood PBMCs. This specimen's cell subset or site label, interpreted: transitional memory CD4+ T cells.

The bases read TGTGCCTGGACCTTAGGGGGGGACACTGAAGCTTTCTTT. Translated, it gives CAWTLGGDTEAFF. The sequence is built from TRBV30 and TRBJ1-1; possibly the D gene is TRBD1, per 6 matching bases. Deletion took 4 bases off V and 3 bases off J, with a span of 12 bases between the germline ends. According to the germline V gene (reference sequence), CDR1 reads GTSNPN and CDR2 reads SVGIG. The cysteine opens and the phenylalanine closes a CDR3 of 13 amino acids. Just CDR3 DNA is preserved here, 39 bases in frame from base 1.